Given below is one T cell receptor (beta chain) in context. This clonotype was counted many times. The clone's antigen remains unknown. Base-call qualities are not available, and no considerably larger clone is one nucleotide away. Instrument used: Illumina NovaSeq 6000. TCRalpha and TCRbeta cDNA libraries were built by 5'RACE with constant-segment primers, adding sample barcodes and unique molecular identifiers. RNA was extracted from every sample with Trizol reagent. Library amplification was performed in two PCR steps, and a second sample barcode and Illumina TruSeq adapters were introduced in the second step. Sequencing of libraries was performed on an Illumina NovaSeq with 2 x 150 bp paired-end reads. Turning to the authors' computational methods: Demultiplexing of reads and collapsing into UMI-guided consensus sequences were performed with migec v1.2.7. With mixcr v2.1.11, UMI consensuses were aligned to TRA and TRB V and J templates and assembled into clonotypes. A clonotype was counted as expanded or contracted only if both edgeR and NoisET called the change significant, with noise models trained on biological replicates. For edgeR calls, the thresholds were a false discovery rate-adjusted p below 0.01 and a log2 fold-change of 1. As an exploratory analysis of dynamics, max-normalized trajectories of the 1000 most abundant clonotypes were examined by PCA with hierarchical clustering. Separately sequenced CD4+ and CD8+ repertoires were used to assign the CD4 or CD8 phenotype of responding clones. TCRdb reanalyzed the raw reads on its own, using fastp at Q25 for trimming and MiXCR for clone calling, and kept in-frame beta chains. Identical CDR3 proteins give one entry, which carries the most common genes and DNA. The V and J calls and clone size come from TCRdb's table, not from the authors' own analysis. For this sample the table gives 120,000 to 150,000 distinct CDR3 sequences, of which about 6.1% were detected only once. The ten largest clones represent around 2% of the sample.

This entry is derived from a study of T-cell memory formation after mild COVID-19 (TCRdb year 2021). Regarding the research as a whole: TCR sequence clusters from the two donors were largely donor specific. In two donors, T-cell clones that expanded and contracted after mild COVID-19 were tracked by sequencing TCRalpha and TCRbeta repertoires over time. Two young, previously healthy adult volunteers made up the cohort, one male and one female.

CDR1 and CDR2 (DFQATT, SNEGSKA) derive from the germline V gene (reference sequence). Reading from cysteine to phenylalanine, the CDR3 counts 16 amino acids. CDR3 DNA only is kept here, 48 bases in frame from base 1. For this chain, trimming is 1 base at the V end and 4 bases at the J end, and the number of junction bases without a gene match is 7. Results the study describes overall, beyond this receptor: The study included only a couple of mild cases, and larger cohorts that include severe cases with pre-infection samples were judged to be necessary. Contracting CD4+ clones appeared mostly in the CM and EM memory subsets, whereas CD8+ clones were enriched in EMRA. Some responding clones were detected in pre-infection memory, suggesting pre-existing cross-reactive memory T cells joined the SARS-CoV-2 response. SARS-CoV-2 specificity was not confirmed for the second-wave clones peaking on day 37. From day 15 to 85, contracting clones showed balanced CD4/CD8 phenotypes, whereas a second wave of clones that expanded from day 15 to 37 leaned towards CD4+.

Ficoll-Paque density gradient centrifugation was used to isolate PBMCs. The TCR comes from an adult woman who had mild COVID-19 (a few samples of this study predate the infection). The sample titles of this study are shuffled in the database, so cell type and time point are left out; the donor was told from shared clones. Sequenced: PBMCs or a T cell subset sorted from them (not recorded which). The receptor chain draws on TRBV20-1 and TRBJ2-3, and 11 junction bases match TRBD2. For the CDR3, the sequence is CSARGLAGGLADTQYF. The DNA sequence is given as TGCAGTGCTAGAGGATTAGCGGGGGGGCTGGCAGATACGCAGTATTTT.